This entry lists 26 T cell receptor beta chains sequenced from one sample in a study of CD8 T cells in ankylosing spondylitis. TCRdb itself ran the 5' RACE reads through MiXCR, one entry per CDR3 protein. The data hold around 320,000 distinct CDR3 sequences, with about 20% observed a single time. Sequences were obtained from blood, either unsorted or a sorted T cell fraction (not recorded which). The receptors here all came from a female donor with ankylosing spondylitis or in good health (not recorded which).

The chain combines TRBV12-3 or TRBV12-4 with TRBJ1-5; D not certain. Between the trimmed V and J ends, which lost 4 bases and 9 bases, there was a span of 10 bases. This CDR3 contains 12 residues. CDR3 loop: CASSSLRGPQHF. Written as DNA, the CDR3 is TGTGCCAGCAGTTCTCTTAGAGGGCCCCAGCATTTT.

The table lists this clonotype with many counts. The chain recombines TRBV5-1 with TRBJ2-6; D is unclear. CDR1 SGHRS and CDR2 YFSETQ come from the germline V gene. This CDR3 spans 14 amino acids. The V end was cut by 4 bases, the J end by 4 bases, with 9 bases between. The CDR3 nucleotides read TGCGCCAGCAGCCCCTCTGCGGGGGCCAACGTCCTGACTTTC. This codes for CASSPSAGANVLTF.

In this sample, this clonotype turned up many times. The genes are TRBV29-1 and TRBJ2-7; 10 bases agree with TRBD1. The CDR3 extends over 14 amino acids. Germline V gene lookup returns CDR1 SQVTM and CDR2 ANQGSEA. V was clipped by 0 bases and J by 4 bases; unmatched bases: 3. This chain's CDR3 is CSVEEMGQGYEQYF. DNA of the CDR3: TGCAGCGTTGAAGAAATGGGACAGGGGTACGAGCAGTACTTC.

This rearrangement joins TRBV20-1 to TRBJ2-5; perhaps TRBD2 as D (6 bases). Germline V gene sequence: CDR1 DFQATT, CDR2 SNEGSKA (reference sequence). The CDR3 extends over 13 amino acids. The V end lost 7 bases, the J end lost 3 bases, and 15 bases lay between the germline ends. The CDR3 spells CSVQRDFKETQYF. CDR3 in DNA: TGCAGTGTTCAGAGGGACTTTAAAGAGACCCAGTACTTC.

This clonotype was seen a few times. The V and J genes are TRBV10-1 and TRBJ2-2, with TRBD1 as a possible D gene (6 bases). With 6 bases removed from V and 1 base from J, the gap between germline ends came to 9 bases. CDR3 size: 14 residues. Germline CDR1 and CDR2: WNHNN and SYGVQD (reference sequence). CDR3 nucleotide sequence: TGCGCCAGCAGCCCGGGACAGAACACCGGGGAGCTGTTTTTT. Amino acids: CASSPGQNTGELFF.

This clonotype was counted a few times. CDR3 residues: CASSPPGHDTGELFF. The DNA of the CDR3 is TGTGCCAGCTCACCACCGGGACATGACACCGGGGAGCTGTTTTTT. The chain uses TRBV18 and TRBJ2-2, with a weak D call TRBD1 (6 bases). CDR1 and CDR2 from the germline V gene are KGHSH and LQKENI. Between the trimmed V and J ends, which lost 0 bases and 3 bases, there was a span of 8 bases. The CDR3 is made up of 15 amino acids.

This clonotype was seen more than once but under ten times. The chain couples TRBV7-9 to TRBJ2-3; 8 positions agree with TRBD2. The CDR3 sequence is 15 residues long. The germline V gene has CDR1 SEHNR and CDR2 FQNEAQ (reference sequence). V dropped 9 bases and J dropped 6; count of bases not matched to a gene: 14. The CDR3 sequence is CASTKRETFEDTQYF. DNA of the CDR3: TGTGCCAGTACAAAGCGGGAGACCTTTGAGGATACGCAGTATTTT. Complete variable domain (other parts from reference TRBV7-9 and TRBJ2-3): DTGVSQNPRHKITKRGQNVTFRCDPISEHNRLYWYRQTLGQGPEFLTYFQNEAQLEKSRLLSDRFSAERPKGSFSTLEIQRTEQGDSAMYLCASTKRETFEDTQYFGPGTRLTVL.

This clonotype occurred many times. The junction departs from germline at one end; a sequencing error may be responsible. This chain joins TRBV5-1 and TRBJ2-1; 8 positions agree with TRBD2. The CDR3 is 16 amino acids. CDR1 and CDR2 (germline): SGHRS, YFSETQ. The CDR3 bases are TGTGCCAGCAGCCTCGGGGGGGCCAGCTCCTACAATGAGCAGTTCTTC. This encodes CASSLGGASSYNEQFF.

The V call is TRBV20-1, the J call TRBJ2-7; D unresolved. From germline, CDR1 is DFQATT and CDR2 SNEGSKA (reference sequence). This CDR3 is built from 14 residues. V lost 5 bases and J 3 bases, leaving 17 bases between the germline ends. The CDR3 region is CSAPQLRAGYEQYF. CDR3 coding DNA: TGCAGTGCTCCACAGCTTAGGGCAGGCTACGAGCAGTACTTC.

The CDR3 DNA reads TGTGCCAGCAGCCCGAGGTTGGACAGCCTGAACACTGAAGCTTTCTTT. Protein sequence: CASSPRLDSLNTEAFF. The genes are TRBV5-6 and TRBJ1-1, with D tentatively TRBD1 (6 bases). The CDR3 runs 16 residues. Trimming left V 4 bases short and J 0 bases short, with 16 bases between. The germline V gene has CDR1 SGHDT and CDR2 YYEEEE.

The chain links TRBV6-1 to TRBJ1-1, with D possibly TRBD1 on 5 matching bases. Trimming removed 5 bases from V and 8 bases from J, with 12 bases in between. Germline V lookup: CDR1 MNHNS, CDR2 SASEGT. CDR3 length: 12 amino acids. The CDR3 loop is CASSQQDREAFF. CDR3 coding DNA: TGTGCCAGCAGTCAACAAGACAGAGAAGCTTTCTTT.

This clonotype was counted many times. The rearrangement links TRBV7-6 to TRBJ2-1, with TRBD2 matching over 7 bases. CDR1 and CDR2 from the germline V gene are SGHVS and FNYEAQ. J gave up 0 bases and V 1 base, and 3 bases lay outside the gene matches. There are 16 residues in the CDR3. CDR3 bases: TGTGCCAGCAGCTTAGGCGGGAGCAGCTCCTACAATGAGCAGTTCTTC. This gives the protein CASSLGGSSSYNEQFF.

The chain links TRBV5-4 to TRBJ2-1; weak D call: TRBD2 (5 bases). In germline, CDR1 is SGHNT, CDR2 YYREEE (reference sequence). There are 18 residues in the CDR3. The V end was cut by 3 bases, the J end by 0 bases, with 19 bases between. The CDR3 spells CASSSGKAAESSYNEQFF. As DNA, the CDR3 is TGTGCCAGCAGCTCGGGCAAAGCGGCGGAGAGCTCCTACAATGAGCAGTTCTTC.

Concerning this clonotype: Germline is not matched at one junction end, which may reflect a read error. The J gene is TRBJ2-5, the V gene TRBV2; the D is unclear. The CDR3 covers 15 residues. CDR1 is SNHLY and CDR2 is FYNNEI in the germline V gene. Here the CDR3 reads CVSRRVVSWGETQYF. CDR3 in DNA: TGTGTCAGCAGAAGGGTAGTGAGTTGGGGAGAGACCCAGTACTTC.

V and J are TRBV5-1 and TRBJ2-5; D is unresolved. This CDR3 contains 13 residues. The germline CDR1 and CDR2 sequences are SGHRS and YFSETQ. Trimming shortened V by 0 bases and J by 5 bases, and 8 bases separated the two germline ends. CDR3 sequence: CASSLDPVETQYF. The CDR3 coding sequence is TGCGCCAGCAGCTTGGACCCGGTGGAGACCCAGTACTTC.

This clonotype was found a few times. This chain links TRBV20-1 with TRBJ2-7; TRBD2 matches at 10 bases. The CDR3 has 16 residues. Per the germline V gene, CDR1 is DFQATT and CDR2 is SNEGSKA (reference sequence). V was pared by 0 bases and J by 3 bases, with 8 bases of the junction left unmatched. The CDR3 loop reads CSARDPGSGRVYEQYF. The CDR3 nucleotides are TGCAGTGCTAGAGATCCGGGAAGCGGGAGGGTCTACGAGCAGTACTTC.

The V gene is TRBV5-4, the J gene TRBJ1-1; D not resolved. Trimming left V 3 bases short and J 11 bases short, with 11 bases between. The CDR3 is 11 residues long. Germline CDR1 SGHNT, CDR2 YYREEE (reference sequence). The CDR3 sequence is CASSSGPSAFF. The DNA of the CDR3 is TGTGCCAGCAGCTCCGGGCCTAGTGCTTTCTTT. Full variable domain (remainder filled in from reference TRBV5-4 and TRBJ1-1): ETGVTQSPTHLIKTRGQQVTLRCSSQSGHNTVSWYQQALGQGPQFIFQYYREEENGRGNFPPRFSGLQFPNYSSELNVNALELDDSALYLCASSSGPSAFFGQGTRLTVV.

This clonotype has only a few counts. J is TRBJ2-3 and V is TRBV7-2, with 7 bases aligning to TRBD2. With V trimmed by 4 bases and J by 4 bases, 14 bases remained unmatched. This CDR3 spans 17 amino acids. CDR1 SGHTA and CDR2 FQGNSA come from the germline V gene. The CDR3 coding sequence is TGTGCCAGCAGCTCTAGGGCGATGGCGGGAGCCCCAGATACGCAGTATTTT. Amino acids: CASSSRAMAGAPDTQYF.

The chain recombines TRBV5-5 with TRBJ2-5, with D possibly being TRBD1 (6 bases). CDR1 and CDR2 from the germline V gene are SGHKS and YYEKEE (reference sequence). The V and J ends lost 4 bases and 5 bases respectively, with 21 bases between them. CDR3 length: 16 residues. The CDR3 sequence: CASSNGRQDNVETQYF. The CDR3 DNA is TGTGCCAGCAGCAACGGACGACAGGACAACGTGGAGACCCAGTACTTC.

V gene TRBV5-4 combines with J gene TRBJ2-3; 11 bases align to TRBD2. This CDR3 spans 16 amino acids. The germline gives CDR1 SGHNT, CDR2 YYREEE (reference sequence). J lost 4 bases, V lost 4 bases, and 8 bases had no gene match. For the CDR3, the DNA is TGTGCCAGCAGCATCCGACTAGCGGGATGGGCAGATACGCAGTATTTT. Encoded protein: CASSIRLAGWADTQYF. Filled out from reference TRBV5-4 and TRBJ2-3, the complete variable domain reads ETGVTQSPTHLIKTRGQQVTLRCSSQSGHNTVSWYQQALGQGPQFIFQYYREEENGRGNFPPRFSGLQFPNYSSELNVNALELDDSALYLCASSIRLAGWADTQYFGPGTRLTVL.

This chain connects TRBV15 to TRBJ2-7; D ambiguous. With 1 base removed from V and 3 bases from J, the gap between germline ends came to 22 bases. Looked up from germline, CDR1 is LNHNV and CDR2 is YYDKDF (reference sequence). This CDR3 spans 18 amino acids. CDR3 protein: CATSRALGSSPLSYEQYF. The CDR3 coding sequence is TGTGCCACCAGCAGAGCTTTAGGGTCTTCCCCGCTTAGCTACGAGCAGTACTTC. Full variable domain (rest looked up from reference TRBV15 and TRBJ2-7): DAMVIQNPRYQVTQFGKPVTLSCSQTLNHNVMYWYQQKSSQAPKLLFHYYDKDFNNEADTPDNFQSRRPNTSFCFLDIRSPGLGDTAMYLCATSRALGSSPLSYEQYFGPGTRLTVT.

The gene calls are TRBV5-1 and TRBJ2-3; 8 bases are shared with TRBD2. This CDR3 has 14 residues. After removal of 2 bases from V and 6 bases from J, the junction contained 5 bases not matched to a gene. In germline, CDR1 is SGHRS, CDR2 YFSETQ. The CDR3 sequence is CASSFSGAEDTQYF. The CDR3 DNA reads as TGCGCCAGCAGCTTTAGCGGGGCGGAGGATACGCAGTATTTT.

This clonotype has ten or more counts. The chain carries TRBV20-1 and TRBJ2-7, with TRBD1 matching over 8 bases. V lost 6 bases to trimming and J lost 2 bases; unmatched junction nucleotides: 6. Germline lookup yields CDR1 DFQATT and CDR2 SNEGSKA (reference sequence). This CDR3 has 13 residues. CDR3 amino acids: CSALRTGTYEQYF. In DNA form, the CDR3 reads TGCAGTGCGCTCCGGACAGGGACCTACGAGCAGTACTTC.

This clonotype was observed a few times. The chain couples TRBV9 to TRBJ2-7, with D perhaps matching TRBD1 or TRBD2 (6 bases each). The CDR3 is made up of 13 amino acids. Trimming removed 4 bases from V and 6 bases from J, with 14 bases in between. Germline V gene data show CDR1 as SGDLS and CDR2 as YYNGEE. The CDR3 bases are TGTGCCAGCAGCACAGGGACTGCGGGCGAGCAGTACTTC. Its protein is CASSTGTAGEQYF.

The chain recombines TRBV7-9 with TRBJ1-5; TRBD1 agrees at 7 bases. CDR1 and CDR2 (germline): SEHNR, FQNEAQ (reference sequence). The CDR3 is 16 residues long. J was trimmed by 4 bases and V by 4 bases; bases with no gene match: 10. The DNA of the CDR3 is TGTGCCAGCAGCTCATACAGGGGTTCTAAAAATCAGCCCCAGCATTTT. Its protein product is CASSSYRGSKNQPQHF.

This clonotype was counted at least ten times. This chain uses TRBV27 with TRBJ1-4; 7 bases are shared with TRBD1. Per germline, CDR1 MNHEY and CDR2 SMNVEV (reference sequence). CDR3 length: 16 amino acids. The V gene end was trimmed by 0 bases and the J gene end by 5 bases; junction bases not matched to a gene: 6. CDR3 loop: CASSLSRGRKNEKLFF. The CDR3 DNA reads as TGTGCCAGCAGTTTATCAAGGGGGCGAAAGAATGAAAAACTGTTTTTT.